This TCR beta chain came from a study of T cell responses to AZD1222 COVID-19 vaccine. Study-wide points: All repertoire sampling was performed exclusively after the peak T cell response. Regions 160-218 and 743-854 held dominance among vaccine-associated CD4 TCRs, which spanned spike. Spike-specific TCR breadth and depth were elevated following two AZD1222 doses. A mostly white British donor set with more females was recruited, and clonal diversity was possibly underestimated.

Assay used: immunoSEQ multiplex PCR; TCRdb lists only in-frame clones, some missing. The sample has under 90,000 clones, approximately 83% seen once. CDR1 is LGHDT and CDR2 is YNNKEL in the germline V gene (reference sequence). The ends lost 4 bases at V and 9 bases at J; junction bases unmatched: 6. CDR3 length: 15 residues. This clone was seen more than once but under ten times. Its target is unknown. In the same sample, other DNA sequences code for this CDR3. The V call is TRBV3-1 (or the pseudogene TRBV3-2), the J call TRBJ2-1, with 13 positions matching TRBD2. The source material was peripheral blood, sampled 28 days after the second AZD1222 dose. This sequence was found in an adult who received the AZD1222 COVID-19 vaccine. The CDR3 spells CASSPTSGGAGEQFF. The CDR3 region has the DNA TGTGCCAGCAGCCCCACTAGCGGGGGGGCTGGTGAGCAGTTCTTC.